This T cell receptor beta chain stems from a study of cytomegalovirus exposure and HLA in healthy donors. Libraries were prepared by immunoSEQ multiplex PCR; TCRdb keeps only in-frame clonotypes and omits some of them. The repertoire holds more than 85,000 clones, with about 85% as singletons. This clone was seen just once. This TCR derives from a woman between 18 and 29 years old in good health and CMV-seropositive. Material for sequencing was PBMCs.

CDR3 nucleotide sequence: TGTGCCAGTAGTTTAGGAGAGGCGAAGAACACTGAAGCTTTCTTT. Encoded protein: CASSLGEAKNTEAFF. The chain is built from TRBV19 and TRBJ1-1; D uncertain. V shed 5 bases and J shed 1 base, with 14 bases lying between them. CDR3 length: 15 amino acids. Germline CDR1 is LNHDA and CDR2 is SQIVND (reference sequence).